This entry features one T cell receptor (beta chain) sequence. Authors' processing steps: Using reference gene primer amplification, nucleated cell counts were estimated. Profiling relied on immunoSEQ multiplex PCR, and the TCRdb table lists in-frame clones only, not all of them. Clone size and V and J calls were adopted from that table, with D and trimming inferred from the DNA. The sample has fewer than 200,000 clones, nearly 90% seen once; the top ten hold less than 2%. The data were obtained in a study of blood T cell repertoires in COVID-19. For the study at large: Samples came from the United States, Italy and Spain, spanning acute and convalescent COVID-19. From T cells, B-cell-depleted T cells, or PBMCs came the material, which was cDNA or gDNA.

The CDR3 consists of 20 residues. The J segment lost 4 bases and the V segment lost 2 bases, leaving 22 bases of the junction unmatched. Germline CDR1 reads MNHEY; CDR2 reads SVGEGT. This clonotype originated in a man younger than 30 who had recovered from COVID-19. The chain has TRBV6-2 or TRBV6-3 and TRBJ2-5, with 7 bases identical to TRBD2. Sequencing was performed on peripheral blood. CDR3 sequence: CASSYRGGGAGLGMGETQYF. In nucleotides, the CDR3 is TGTGCCAGCAGTTACCGCGGAGGAGGAGCGGGGCTGGGTATGGGAGAGACCCAGTACTTC.